A single sample is the source of the 31 T cell receptor beta chains below, sequenced in a study of blood T cell repertoires in COVID-19 (dated by TCRdb to 2020 to 2021). Library preparation was by the immunoSEQ multiplex PCR assay. The table comes from immuneACCESS by way of TCRdb, which keeps in-frame sequences with V and J called. Part of the clones is missing from these tables; in studies checked, under half for an unresolved V gene and the rest for unknown reasons. Within this sample are 250,000 or so clones, with approximately 80% of them counted one time only. Of the sample, 1.8% falls within the top ten clones. The sample comprised PBMCs or T cells enriched from blood (not recorded which). All receptors come from a man between 60 and 75 years old who had recovered from COVID-19.

The rearrangement joins TRBV7-6 to TRBJ2-1; 10 nucleotides match TRBD2. With V trimmed by 2 bases and J by 4 bases, 2 bases remained unmatched. This CDR3 has 15 residues. The V gene's germline CDR1 is SGHVS and CDR2 FNYEAQ. CDR3 protein: CASSLLAGEYNEQFF. The CDR3 DNA sequence: TGTGCCAGCAGCTTACTAGCGGGGGAGTACAATGAGCAGTTCTTC.

The V call is TRBV5-1, the J call TRBJ2-7, with 9 bases aligning to TRBD1. Unmatched junction bases numbered 10, after V lost 6 bases and J lost 3 bases. In germline, CDR1 is SGHRS, CDR2 YFSETQ. This CDR3 has 15 residues. The CDR3 nucleotides are TGCGCCAGCACGCAGGGAACAGGGGGCTTCTACGAGCAGTACTTC. Translating gives CASTQGTGGFYEQYF.

V usage is TRBV29-1 and J usage is TRBJ1-2; 10 bases line up with TRBD1. J gave up 2 bases and V 6 bases, and 9 bases lay outside the gene matches. CDR1 and CDR2 from the germline V gene are SQVTM and ANQGSEA. The CDR3 loop spans 15 amino acids. The CDR3 is CSVDFGQGGNYGYTF. Here the CDR3 DNA reads TGCAGCGTAGACTTCGGACAGGGGGGAAACTATGGCTACACCTTC.

This clone has only a few counts. V gene TRBV30 combines with J gene TRBJ2-7; D may be TRBD1 (5 bases). Germline CDR1 GTSNPN, CDR2 SVGIG (reference sequence). CDR3 size: 13 residues. The V gene lost 6 bases and the J gene lost 3 bases, with 15 bases spanning the gap. The CDR3 loop reads CACQPTGRYEQYF. The DNA of the CDR3 is TGTGCCTGCCAACCAACAGGTCGCTACGAGCAGTACTTC. Filled out from reference TRBV30 and TRBJ2-7, the complete variable domain reads SQTIHQWPATLVQPVGSPLSLECTVEGTSNPNLYWYRQAAGRGLQLLFYSVGIGQISSEVPQNLSASRPQDRQFILSSKKLLLSDSGFYLCACQPTGRYEQYFGPGTRLTVT.

This rearrangement joins TRBV5-6 to TRBJ1-2, with a tentative D call TRBD1 (6 bases). Germline CDR1 SGHDT, CDR2 YYEEEE. The CDR3 is made up of 12 amino acids. Trimming cost V 4 bases and J 5 bases, with 9 bases left between them. CDR3 sequence: CASSTQGYGYTF. DNA of the CDR3: TGTGCCAGCAGCACCCAGGGGTATGGCTACACCTTC.

This clone is a singleton in its sample. Other DNA sequences in this sample translate to the same CDR3. The V gene is TRBV29-1, the J gene TRBJ1-1; 7 nucleotides match TRBD1. V trimming: 7 bases; J trimming: 2 bases; junction bases outside the gene matches: 4. Germline values: CDR1 SQVTM, CDR2 ANQGSEA. The CDR3 spans 12 residues. CDR3 protein: CSAGTVNTEAFF. As DNA, the CDR3 is TGCAGCGCGGGGACAGTCAACACTGAAGCTTTCTTT.

This chain links TRBV7-2 with TRBJ1-1; 7 positions agree with TRBD1. With 5 bases clipped from V and 5 bases from J, the junction kept 8 bases outside the gene matches. The CDR3 totals 14 residues. Germline V CDR1 and CDR2: SGHTA, FQGNSA. CDR3 amino acids: CASSTTGTATEAFF. The CDR3 coding sequence is TGTGCCAGCAGCACCACCGGGACAGCGACTGAAGCTTTCTTT.

The chain is built from TRBV4-1 and TRBJ2-5, with 15 bases that match TRBD2. Germline values: CDR1 MGHRA, CDR2 YSYEKL. The junction had 4 bases not matched to a gene; V was cut back by 0 bases and J by 5 bases. This CDR3 has 17 residues. The CDR3 here is CASSQDIGLAGGETQYF. The CDR3 nucleotides are TGCGCCAGCAGCCAAGACATCGGACTAGCGGGGGGGGAGACCCAGTACTTC.

This clone has only a few counts. The V call is TRBV27, the J call TRBJ1-1; perhaps TRBD1 as D (5 bases). Germline V gene sequence: CDR1 MNHEY, CDR2 SMNVEV (reference sequence). The CDR3 extends over 13 amino acids. Trimming left V 6 bases short and J 6 bases short, with 14 bases between. The CDR3 DNA follows: TGTGCCAGCAGCCACCGACAGTCCTCTGAAGCTTTCTTT. Its protein is CASSHRQSSEAFF.

This chain connects TRBV7-2 to TRBJ1-2, with a tentative D call TRBD1 (5 bases). V was clipped by 0 bases and J by 2 bases, with 10 bases between them. There are 15 residues in the CDR3. Per the germline V gene, CDR1 is SGHTA and CDR2 is FQGNSA. CDR3 loop: CASSLAPGVNYGYTF. Written as DNA, the CDR3 is TGTGCCAGCAGCTTAGCGCCGGGGGTAAACTATGGCTACACCTTC.

The CDR3 region is CASKAGGANYGYTF. The CDR3 DNA reads as TGTGCCAGCAAGGCAGGGGGCGCGAACTATGGCTACACCTTC. The chain is built from TRBV6-5 and TRBJ1-2; 8 bases match TRBD1. Unmatched junction bases numbered 6, after V lost 7 bases and J lost 2 bases. CDR1 MNHEY and CDR2 SVGAGI come from the germline V gene. The CDR3 loop spans 14 amino acids.

This chain joins TRBV2 and TRBJ1-2; D unclear. CDR3 length equals 14 residues. V dropped 0 bases and J dropped 4 bases, with 9 bases sitting between them. The germline V gene has CDR1 SNHLY and CDR2 FYNNEI. CDR3 coding DNA: TGTGCCAGCAGTGAAGCTTACAGCAGCTATGGCTACACCTTC. It yields the protein CASSEAYSSYGYTF.

The chain is built from TRBV6-1 and TRBJ1-5; TRBD1 matches at 7 bases. This CDR3 is 14 amino acids long. From germline, CDR1 is MNHNS and CDR2 SASEGT. V trimming: 0 bases; J trimming: 10 bases; junction bases outside the gene matches: 6. This CDR3 reads CASSEAWDSIPQHF. In DNA form, the CDR3 reads TGTGCCAGCAGTGAAGCGTGGGACAGTATCCCCCAGCATTTT.

The chain is built from TRBV19 and TRBJ1-5; D not certain. The germline CDR1 and CDR2 sequences are LNHDA and SQIVND (reference sequence). CDR3 length equals 16 residues. V lost 6 bases to trimming and J lost 5 bases, with 20 bases between them. CDR3 in DNA: TGTGCCAGTAGCACCCCACCGGGCCTAGCGTATCAGCCCCAGCATTTT. Encoded protein: CASSTPPGLAYQPQHF.

The V call is TRBV11-2, the J call TRBJ2-7; tentative D call: TRBD1 (6 bases). The CDR3 sequence is 15 residues long. Germline V CDR1 and CDR2: SGHAT, FQNNGV. V was cut by 3 bases and J by 2 bases, with 14 bases left in between. The CDR3 loop reads CASSFSGAATYEQYF. As DNA, the CDR3 is TGTGCCAGCAGCTTTTCAGGGGCCGCTACCTACGAGCAGTACTTC.

The chain carries TRBV7-2 and TRBJ2-7; 7 bases match TRBD1. The germline V gene encodes CDR1 SGHTA and CDR2 FQGNSA. V lost 4 bases and J lost 6; bases outside the gene matches: 9. This CDR3 comprises 14 residues. In nucleotides, the CDR3 is TGTGCCAGCAGCTCCCACAGGGGAATAGGCGAGCAGTACTTC. This codes for CASSSHRGIGEQYF.

V and J are TRBV5-6 and TRBJ1-4; D gene ambiguous. Germline V gene sequence: CDR1 SGHDT, CDR2 YYEEEE. CDR3 length: 15 residues. V lost 4 bases, J lost 0 bases, and 10 bases lay in between. The CDR3 loop is CASSPPGATNEKLFF. The CDR3 nucleotides are TGTGCCAGCAGCCCTCCCGGGGCAACTAATGAAAAACTGTTTTTT.

The chain is built from TRBV6-6 and TRBJ1-1; possible D gene TRBD1, 5 bases. The V gene lost 8 bases and the J gene lost 0 bases, with 13 bases spanning the gap. This CDR3 contains 14 residues. Per the germline V gene, CDR1 is MNHNY and CDR2 is SVGAGI (reference sequence). The CDR3 region has the DNA TGTGCCAGCGGGGCCTCGACAGTGAACACTGAAGCTTTCTTT. Protein sequence: CASGASTVNTEAFF.

This clone came up once. The genes are TRBV19 and TRBJ1-2, with 8 bases identical to TRBD1. The ends lost 2 bases at V and 5 bases at J; junction bases unmatched: 7. CDR1 LNHDA and CDR2 SQIVND come from the germline V gene (reference sequence). This CDR3 region has 15 residues. In DNA, the CDR3 is TGTGCCAGTAGTATACCGCAGGGGGCATATTATGGCTACACCTTC. Residues: CASSIPQGAYYGYTF.

CDR3: CASSRTSGVGDTQYF. The CDR3 DNA sequence: TGTGCCAGCAGCCGGACTAGCGGGGTGGGAGATACGCAGTATTTT. This rearrangement joins TRBV5-6 to TRBJ2-3; TRBD2 matches at 12 bases. V lost 4 bases to trimming and J lost 5 bases; unmatched junction nucleotides: 5. In germline, CDR1 is SGHDT, CDR2 YYEEEE. This CDR3 comprises 15 residues. Full variable domain (remainder filled in from reference TRBV5-6 and TRBJ2-3): DAGVTQSPTHLIKTRGQQVTLRCSPKSGHDTVSWYQQALGQGPQFIFQYYEEEERQRGNFPDRFSGHQFPNYSSELNVNALLLGDSALYLCASSRTSGVGDTQYFGPGTRLTVL.

CDR3: CASVWGGEQFF. The CDR3 DNA sequence: TGTGCCAGCGTCTGGGGGGGTGAGCAGTTCTTC. This chain uses TRBV5-6 with TRBJ2-1, with 7 bases fitting TRBD2. CDR3 length: 11 residues. Trimming cost V 7 bases and J 9 bases; bases outside gene matches: 4. The germline CDR1 and CDR2 sequences are SGHDT and YYEEEE.

The rearrangement links TRBV15 to TRBJ1-3; D ambiguous. The CDR3 covers 16 residues. Per the germline V gene, CDR1 is LNHNV and CDR2 is YYDKDF (reference sequence). V shed 0 bases and J shed 0 bases, with 9 bases lying between them. The CDR3 loop reads CATSRDWASSGNTIYF. The CDR3 DNA sequence: TGTGCCACCAGCAGAGATTGGGCCAGCTCTGGAAACACCATATATTTT.

The rearrangement joins TRBV5-1 to TRBJ1-4; D possibly corresponds to TRBD1 (5 bases). Trimming pared 4 bases from V and 3 bases from J, leaving 16 bases between. The CDR3 runs 16 residues. CDR1 is SGHRS and CDR2 is YFSETQ in the germline V gene. In DNA, the CDR3 is TGCGCCAGCAGCCCAGCACTGACAGATTCTAATGAAAAACTGTTTTTT. Translation gives CASSPALTDSNEKLFF. Combining the CDR3 with reference TRBV5-1 and TRBJ1-4 gives the whole variable domain KAGVTQTPRYLIKTRGQQVTLSCSPISGHRSVSWYQQTPGQGLQFLFEYFSETQRNKGNFPGRFSGRQFSNSRSEMNVSTLELGDSALYLCASSPALTDSNEKLFFGSGTQLSVL.

This rearrangement joins TRBV11-3 to TRBJ2-5; 8 positions match TRBD2. This CDR3 is 16 amino acids long. J was trimmed by 2 bases and V by 5 bases; bases with no gene match: 10. Germline V gene sequence: CDR1 SGHNT, CDR2 YENEEA. The CDR3 region is CASSQGLSGEQETQYF. The CDR3, as DNA: TGTGCCAGCAGCCAGGGGCTTAGCGGGGAGCAAGAGACCCAGTACTTC.

The chain carries TRBV27 and TRBJ2-1; weak D call: TRBD2 (6 bases). Trimming removed 5 bases from V and 4 bases from J, with 18 bases in between. From germline, CDR1 is MNHEY and CDR2 SMNVEV (reference sequence). The CDR3 is 16 residues long. The CDR3, as DNA: TGTGCCAGCAGTGGCCCCACGGGCGGGGTGTACAATGAGCAGTTCTTC. Its translation is CASSGPTGGVYNEQFF.

The rearrangement links TRBV11-3 to TRBJ2-1; no clear D gene. CDR3 length equals 12 residues. Trimming removed 4 bases from V and 7 bases from J, with 8 bases in between. Germline V lookup: CDR1 SGHNT, CDR2 YENEEA. CDR3 sequence reads: CASSSYTNEQFF. The CDR3, as DNA: TGTGCCAGCAGCTCATACACAAATGAGCAGTTCTTC.

The chain couples TRBV30 to TRBJ2-5; 7 nucleotides align to TRBD2. Germline V lookup: CDR1 GTSNPN, CDR2 SVGIG (reference sequence). The V segment lost 5 bases and the J segment 2 bases; nucleotides outside the gene matches: 8. The CDR3 spans 14 residues. The CDR3: CAWGAGLGQETQYF. The CDR3 bases are TGTGCCTGGGGAGCGGGGTTGGGGCAAGAGACCCAGTACTTC.

CDR3 bases: TGTGCCAGCAGCCAAGGATACCGGGGAAGGAATACCGGGGAGCTGTTTTTT. Protein: CASSQGYRGRNTGELFF. The chain has TRBV3-1 (or the pseudogene TRBV3-2) and TRBJ2-2; D is possibly TRBD2 (5 bases). V was shortened by 1 base and J by 5 bases, with 17 bases between the two germline ends. CDR1 is LGHDT, CDR2 YNNKEL, per germline (reference sequence). This CDR3 spans 17 amino acids.

This clone was detected once. V and J are TRBV3-1 (or the pseudogene TRBV3-2) and TRBJ2-5, with D tentatively TRBD2 (5 bases). The germline V gene has CDR1 LGHDT and CDR2 YNNKEL (reference sequence). The V gene lost 4 bases and the J gene lost 5 bases, with 14 bases spanning the gap. The CDR3 has 14 amino acids. DNA for the CDR3: TGTGCCAGCAGCCGGGAGCTCTCCCAGGAGACCCAGTACTTC. It encodes CASSRELSQETQYF.

This clone was seen just once. The chain uses TRBV19 and TRBJ1-5; 7 bases match TRBD1. CDR3 size: 15 residues. The J segment lost 5 bases and the V segment lost 6 bases, leaving 10 bases of the junction unmatched. The germline CDR1 and CDR2 sequences are LNHDA and SQIVND (reference sequence). DNA of the CDR3: TGTGCCAGTAGAAACGGGGACAGCCCTTATCAGCCCCAGCATTTT. Protein: CASRNGDSPYQPQHF.

This clone was picked up a small number of times. The chain has TRBV5-1 and TRBJ1-1; TRBD1 is a possible D gene (6 bases). The CDR3 is 15 amino acids. Germline assignment: CDR1 SGHRS and CDR2 YFSETQ. The V end was cut by 4 bases, the J end by 1 base, with 14 bases between. The chain's CDR3 is CASSPQPDRNTEAFF. The CDR3 nucleotides are TGCGCCAGCAGCCCGCAGCCGGACAGGAACACTGAAGCTTTCTTT.